Detailed here is one TCR beta chain. TCRdb reprocessed the 5' RACE reads with MiXCR, giving one entry per CDR3 protein. The sample comprises 200,000 to 250,000 distinct CDR3 sequences, roughly 32% of which are singletons, and approximately 4.6% rests with the top ten. The V gene's germline CDR1 is SGHDN and CDR2 FVKESK. Trimming cost V 2 bases and J 4 bases; bases outside gene matches: 11. This CDR3 has 17 residues. This specimen comes from a study of CD8 T cells in ankylosing spondylitis. The sample taken for sequencing was blood, either unsorted or a sorted T cell fraction (not recorded which). The sequence was collected from a male donor with ankylosing spondylitis or in good health (not recorded which). The chain uses TRBV14 and TRBJ2-1; TRBD2 matches at 7 bases. The CDR3 coding sequence is TGTGCCAGCAGCCAAAGGTCAGGGAGCGGGGTATACAATGAGCAGTTCTTC. Its protein is CASSQRSGSGVYNEQFF.